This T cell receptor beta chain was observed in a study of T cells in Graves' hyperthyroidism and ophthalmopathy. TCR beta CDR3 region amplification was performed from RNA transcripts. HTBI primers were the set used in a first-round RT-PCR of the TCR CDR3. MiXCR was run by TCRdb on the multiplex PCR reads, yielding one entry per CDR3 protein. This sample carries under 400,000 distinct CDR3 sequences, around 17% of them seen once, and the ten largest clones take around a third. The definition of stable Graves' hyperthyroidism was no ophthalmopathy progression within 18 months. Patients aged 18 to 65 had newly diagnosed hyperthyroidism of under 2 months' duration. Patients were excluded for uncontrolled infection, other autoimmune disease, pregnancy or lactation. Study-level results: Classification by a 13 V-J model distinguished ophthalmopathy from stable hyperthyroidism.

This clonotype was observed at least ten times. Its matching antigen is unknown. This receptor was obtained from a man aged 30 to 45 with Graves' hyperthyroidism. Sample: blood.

The CDR3 bases are TGTGCCAGCAGTCCCGGCGGACTAGCGGGGAACAATGAGCAGTTCTTC. This gives the protein CASSPGGLAGNNEQFF. The chain is built from TRBV2 and TRBJ2-1; 12 bases agree with TRBD2. V shed 5 bases and J 5 bases; nucleotides not matched to a gene: 7. This CDR3 has 16 amino acids. Germline lookup yields CDR1 SNHLY and CDR2 FYNNEI.